These T cell receptor beta chains were read from a single sample in a study of cytotoxic CD8 clonotypes in ibrutinib-treated CLL. Assay used: immunoSEQ multiplex PCR; TCRdb lists only in-frame clones, some missing. The repertoire includes approximately 70,000 clones, 80% of them detected once, and roughly 7.7% sits in the top ten. Sequences were derived from PBMCs, sampled at disease progression, from a patient treated with ibrutinib. The receptors were sampled from a human donor with chronic lymphocytic leukemia. Both conserved end residues are part of each CDR3. The D gene is left open where the match is weak. A row's size may be missing; if present it is once, few, many or a size class.

v_gene: TRBV11-3
d_gene: .
abundance: .
j_gene: TRBJ1-6
CDR3nt: TGTGCCAGCAGCTTTGTCAGGGATTCACCCCTCCACTTT
CDR3aa: CASSFVRDSPLHF

v_gene: TRBV7-9
d_gene: .
abundance: .
j_gene: TRBJ2-3
CDR3nt: TGTGCCAGCAGCCCCGCGACAGGTCTGGGCACAGATACGCAGTATTTT
CDR3aa: CASSPATGLGTDTQYF

v_gene: TRBV19
d_gene: .
abundance: .
j_gene: TRBJ2-5
CDR3nt: TGTGCCAGTAGTGTGATGTGGGGTTCCGAGGGGACCCAGTACTTC
CDR3aa: CASSVMWGSEGTQYF

v_gene: TRBV5-4
d_gene: TRBD1
abundance: once
j_gene: TRBJ2-1
CDR3nt: TGTGCCAGCAGCGGGGGACAGAATCTTGAGCAGTTCTTC
CDR3aa: CASSGGQNLEQFF

v_gene: TRBV18
d_gene: TRBD1
abundance: once
j_gene: TRBJ2-2
CDR3nt: TGTGCCAGCTCACCACCGGGCAGGGGGCGCACCGGGGAGCTGTTTTTT
CDR3aa: CASSPPGRGRTGELFF

v_gene: TRBV4-1
d_gene: .
abundance: .
j_gene: TRBJ2-7
CDR3nt: TGCGCCAGCAGAGGGATAGCCAGAAGCGGATCCTACGAGCAGTACTTC
CDR3aa: CASRGIARSGSYEQYF

v_gene: TRBV30
d_gene: .
abundance: .
j_gene: TRBJ1-2
CDR3nt: TGTGCCTGGAGTTGGGGCTCTGGCTACACCTTC
CDR3aa: CAWSWGSGYTF

v_gene: TRBV15
d_gene: TRBD1
abundance: .
j_gene: TRBJ2-7
CDR3nt: TGTGCCACCAGCGGGGGGATGGACAGGGGGACCTACGAGCAGTACTTC
CDR3aa: CATSGGMDRGTYEQYF

v_gene: TRBV29-1
d_gene: .
abundance: .
j_gene: TRBJ2-3
CDR3nt: TGCAGCGTTACGGGACCGCTGCCGTATTTT
CDR3aa: CSVTGPLPYF

v_gene: TRBV5-1
d_gene: .
abundance: .
j_gene: TRBJ1-5
CDR3nt: TGCGCCAGCCGGGGGACGGGGGCAAATCAGCCCCAGCATTTT
CDR3aa: CASRGTGANQPQHF

v_gene: TRBV6-4
d_gene: .
abundance: .
j_gene: TRBJ2-7
CDR3nt: TGTGCCAGCAGTACAGGGCTTATAGAGTCCTACGAGCAGTACTTC
CDR3aa: CASSTGLIESYEQYF

v_gene: TRBV2
d_gene: .
abundance: once
j_gene: TRBJ1-2
CDR3nt: TGTGCCAGCAGTGGATTAGACCTTGACCTCTATGGCTACACCTTC
CDR3aa: CASSGLDLDLYGYTF

v_gene: TRBV30
d_gene: .
abundance: few
j_gene: TRBJ1-1
CDR3nt: TGTGCCTGGAGCCGCGGCACTGAAGCTTTCTTT
CDR3aa: CAWSRGTEAFF

v_gene: TRBV30
d_gene: .
abundance: .
j_gene: TRBJ1-2
CDR3nt: TGTGCCTGGAGGACCGGGACTAACTATGGCTACACCTTC
CDR3aa: CAWRTGTNYGYTF

v_gene: TRBV5-1
d_gene: TRBD1
abundance: .
j_gene: TRBJ1-1
CDR3nt: TGCGCCAGCAGCGGGACCCGGGACAGGGGGTTCCTTGGGGAAGCTTTCTTT
CDR3aa: CASSGTRDRGFLGEAFF

v_gene: TRBV19
d_gene: .
abundance: .
j_gene: TRBJ2-2
CDR3nt: TGTGCCAGTAGCCACGGGGTTGACGGGGAGCTGTTTTTT
CDR3aa: CASSHGVDGELFF

v_gene: TRBV5-1
d_gene: TRBD1
abundance: .
j_gene: TRBJ1-4
CDR3nt: TGCGCCAGCAGCTTACAGGGGTGGACTAATGAAAAACTGTTTTTT
CDR3aa: CASSLQGWTNEKLFF

v_gene: TRBV29-1
d_gene: .
abundance: .
j_gene: TRBJ2-5
CDR3nt: TGCAGCGTTCCCCCCCGGGACGTCCAAGAGACCCAGTACTTC
CDR3aa: CSVPPRDVQETQYF

v_gene: TRBV4-1
d_gene: .
abundance: .
j_gene: TRBJ2-3
CDR3nt: TGCGCCAGCAGCCAAATCACAGATACGCAGTATTTT
CDR3aa: CASSQITDTQYF

v_gene: TRBV6-1
d_gene: TRBD1
abundance: .
j_gene: TRBJ1-6
CDR3nt: TGTGCCAGCAGTGAAGGGTCGGGACAGGGAGCATCACCCCTCCACTTT
CDR3aa: CASSEGSGQGASPLHF

v_gene: TRBV30
d_gene: .
abundance: few
j_gene: TRBJ1-3
CDR3nt: TGTGCCTGGAGTCCGACCGCCTCTGGAAACACCATATATTTT
CDR3aa: CAWSPTASGNTIYF

v_gene: TRBV6-1
d_gene: .
abundance: .
j_gene: TRBJ1-5
CDR3nt: TGTGCCAGCAGTGCTTCCCCGTATAGCAATCAGCCCCAGCATTTT
CDR3aa: CASSASPYSNQPQHF

v_gene: TRBV4-2
d_gene: .
abundance: .
j_gene: TRBJ1-2
CDR3nt: TGTGCCAGCAGATACAACACGGAGCCCGGAGGGGGAGGCTACACCTTC
CDR3aa: CASRYNTEPGGGGYTF